This record covers a single TCR beta chain. This entry belongs to a study of shared clonotypes between healthy human individuals. Repertoires were generated with immunoSEQ multiplex PCR, while TCRdb's copy carries only in-frame clones and drops some. The sample consists of some 2,400,000 clones, approximately 96% of them appearing once. The V gene's germline CDR1 is SGHDT and CDR2 YYEEEE. The ends were cut back, 1 base at V and 2 bases at J, with 9 bases in the middle. CDR3 length equals 14 residues. Sequencing input: naive CD4+ T cells sorted from blood. Subset indicated: CD45RA+ positively selected. The source of this sequence is a man younger than 35 in good health. J is TRBJ1-1 and V is TRBV5-6; perhaps TRBD1 as D (5 bases). This chain's CDR3 is CASSLNGGNTEAFF. CDR3 nucleotide sequence: TGTGCCAGCAGCTTGAATGGGGGAAACACTGAAGCTTTCTTT.